The T cell receptor beta chain described here comes from a study of tumor and adjacent non-tumor tissue in lung cancer. The library came from three nested PCR rounds adapted from ARM-PCR protocols. Via MiXCR, TCRdb re-called the multiplex PCR reads, giving one row per CDR3 protein. The data hold some 71,000 distinct CDR3 sequences, with roughly two thirds observed a single time. Germline lookup yields CDR1 MNHNS and CDR2 SASEGT. The CDR3 length is 16 residues. As for this clonotype: Compared with germline, one end of the junction differs, possibly owing to a read error.

The template was RNA from unsorted bulk tissue. The sequence was obtained from a woman aged 40 to 49 with non-small cell lung cancer. This chain connects TRBV6-1 to TRBJ2-5; a weak D match, TRBD2 (6 bases). Specimen: lung tumor tissue. CDR3 in amino acids: CACSPYGGALQETQYF. The CDR3 DNA reads TGTGCCTGCAGTCCCTACGGAGGGGCATTGCAAGAGACCCAGTACTTC.